Presented here are 23 T cell receptor beta chains from one specimen sequenced in a study of blood T cell repertoires in COVID-19. The data were produced by immunoSEQ multiplex PCR, yet TCRdb's version contains in-frame clones alone and is incomplete. In the table there are a few hundred thousand clones, less than 90% of which are singletons. The material sequenced was PBMCs or T cells enriched from blood (not recorded which). All receptors come from a woman in her fifties or sixties who had recovered from COVID-19.

The chain links TRBV3-1 (or the pseudogene TRBV3-2) to TRBJ1-2; the match to TRBD1 covers 7 bases. This CDR3 contains 16 residues. The ends lost 1 base at V and 2 bases at J; junction bases unmatched: 7. Per germline, CDR1 LGHDT and CDR2 YNNKEL (reference sequence). CDR3: CASSQVRGRGNYGYTF. The CDR3 nucleotides are TGTGCCAGCAGCCAAGTCAGGGGCAGGGGGAACTATGGCTACACCTTC.

The chain is built from TRBV28 and TRBJ1-1, with a possible D match to TRBD1 (6 bases). The CDR3 totals 13 residues. CDR1 is MDHEN, CDR2 SYDVKM, per germline. V was trimmed by 5 bases and J by 7 bases, leaving 14 bases between them. CDR3 in DNA: TGTGCCAGCAGTGCGGAGGGGGGGGATGAAGCTTTCTTT. As protein: CASSAEGGDEAFF.

This sequence joins TRBV7-9 and TRBJ1-2, with D maybe TRBD1 (5 bases). The CDR3 extends over 15 amino acids. V was trimmed by 1 base and J by 7 bases, leaving 16 bases between them. CDR1 is SEHNR and CDR2 is FQNEAQ in the germline V gene (reference sequence). Written as DNA, the CDR3 is TGTGCCAGCAGCTTAGTGGGGCCGGGGGAGGCTGGCTACACCTTC. Translating it yields CASSLVGPGEAGYTF.

The rearrangement links TRBV11-3 to TRBJ2-2; maybe TRBD1 (5 bases). The ends were cut back, 5 bases at V and 0 bases at J, with 22 bases in the middle. Germline loops: CDR1 SGHNT, CDR2 YENEEA. The CDR3 is made up of 19 amino acids. CDR3 nucleotide sequence: TGTGCCAGCAGCGCAGGACGAATCTCTGGGGCCTCGAACACCGGGGAGCTGTTTTTT. Translating it yields CASSAGRISGASNTGELFF.

V is TRBV13 and J is TRBJ1-5, with D possibly being TRBD1 (5 bases). The V end lost 0 bases, the J end lost 3 bases, and 9 bases lay between the germline ends. The CDR3 totals 15 residues. Germline V gives CDR1 PRHDT, CDR2 FYEKMQ (reference sequence). For the CDR3, the DNA is TGTGCCAGCAGCTTAGGGGGGCACGTCAATCAGCCCCAGCATTTT. Amino acids: CASSLGGHVNQPQHF.

CDR3 loop: CSVYTGSDGRELFF. The CDR3 coding sequence is TGCAGCGTTTACACAGGGTCGGACGGAAGGGAACTGTTTTTT. The chain couples TRBV29-1 to TRBJ1-4; D perhaps matches TRBD1 (6 bases). The CDR3 contains 14 residues. Germline CDR1 is SQVTM and CDR2 is ANQGSEA. Trimming stripped 5 bases from V and 12 bases from J, with 22 bases between.

This chain uses TRBV7-2 with TRBJ1-6; unclear D gene. Trimming stripped 1 base from V and 10 bases from J, with 17 bases between. CDR1 and CDR2 (germline): SGHTA, FQGNSA. The CDR3 is made up of 16 amino acids. The CDR3 bases are TGTGCCAGCAGCTTAGATATTACGGGGATTGGGTCACCCCTCCACTTT. Its translation is CASSLDITGIGSPLHF.

The chain is built from TRBV29-1 and TRBJ1-2; maybe TRBD1 (6 bases). CDR3 length equals 12 residues. Germline V lookup: CDR1 SQVTM, CDR2 ANQGSEA. Trimming left V 2 bases short and J 6 bases short, with 10 bases between. This CDR3 reads CSVEFQGNGYTF. CDR3 nucleotides: TGCAGCGTTGAATTCCAGGGGAATGGCTACACCTTC. Based on the CDR3 plus reference TRBV29-1 and TRBJ1-2, the full variable domain is SAVISQKPSRDICQRGTSLTIQCQVDSQVTMMFWYRQQPGQSLTLIATANQGSEATYESGFVIDKFPISRPNLTFSTLTVSNMSPEDSSIYLCSVEFQGNGYTFGSGTRLTVV.

The V gene is TRBV3-1 (or the pseudogene TRBV3-2), the J gene TRBJ2-3, with 11 bases that match TRBD2. The CDR3 loop spans 18 amino acids. Losses at the gene ends were 2 bases for V and 5 bases for J; bases not matched to a gene: 12. Germline CDR1 and CDR2: LGHDT and YNNKEL (reference sequence). The CDR3 DNA is TGTGCCAGCAGCCAATGGCCCCTAGCGGGGGGCCGGGGAGATACGCAGTATTTT. Its protein is CASSQWPLAGGRGDTQYF.

The rearrangement joins TRBV5-1 to TRBJ1-1; D perhaps matches TRBD1 (5 bases). Germline CDR1 SGHRS, CDR2 YFSETQ. Deletions cut 1 base from V and 5 bases from J, with 15 bases between. The CDR3 sequence is 15 residues long. The CDR3 here is CASSLNPGENTEAFF. The CDR3, as DNA: TGCGCCAGCAGCTTGAACCCGGGGGAGAATACTGAAGCTTTCTTT.

This sequence joins TRBV14 and TRBJ2-1, with D unresolved. Per germline, CDR1 SGHDN and CDR2 FVKESK. The CDR3 length is 13 residues. The V end lost 0 bases, the J end lost 3 bases, and 3 bases lay between the germline ends. Here the CDR3 DNA reads TGTGCCAGCAGCCAAGAGCGCTACAATGAGCAGTTCTTC. This sequence encodes CASSQERYNEQFF.

The genes are TRBV3-1 (or the pseudogene TRBV3-2) and TRBJ1-6; 7 bases agree with TRBD1. The V and J ends lost 5 bases and 4 bases, in that order; junction bases with no gene match: 8. There are 16 residues in the CDR3. CDR1 LGHDT and CDR2 YNNKEL come from the germline V gene (reference sequence). The CDR3 is CASSDRVDGYNSPLHF. CDR3 sequence (DNA): TGTGCCAGCAGCGACAGGGTTGATGGTTATAATTCACCCCTCCACTTT.

The CDR3 DNA sequence: TGCGCCAGCAGCTCAAGTAGAGCGGGGGCCCGAGAGACCCAGTACTTC. It yields the protein CASSSSRAGARETQYF. J is TRBJ2-5 and V is TRBV5-1; TRBD2 matches at 8 bases. V dropped 3 bases and J dropped 4; count of bases not matched to a gene: 11. CDR3 length equals 16 residues. CDR1 SGHRS and CDR2 YFSETQ come from the germline V gene.

This clone appeared a single time. The rearrangement joins TRBV5-8 to TRBJ2-7; 7 bases map to TRBD1. Trimming cost V 5 bases and J 6 bases; bases outside gene matches: 8. CDR1 and CDR2 from the germline V gene are SGHTS and YDEGEE. The CDR3 consists of 13 residues. As DNA, the CDR3 is TGTGCCAGCAGGTTAAGGGGGCAAGGCGAGCAGTACGTC. The encoded protein is CASRLRGQGEQYV.

As for this clone: Other DNA sequences of this sample code for an identical CDR3. J is TRBJ2-1 and V is TRBV20-1; D is ambiguous. This CDR3 region has 11 residues. Trimming cost V 0 bases and J 5 bases, with 2 bases left between them. In germline, CDR1 is DFQATT, CDR2 SNEGSKA (reference sequence). CDR3 region: CSARDNNEQFF. Here the CDR3 DNA reads TGCAGTGCTAGAGACAACAATGAGCAGTTCTTC.

The chain has TRBV23-1 and TRBJ2-1, with a tentative D call TRBD2 (5 bases). TRBV23-1 is an ORF for which the function is uncertain. This CDR3 spans 16 amino acids. V lost 4 bases to trimming and J lost 3 bases, with 16 bases between them. CDR3 region: CASSPWAPGIYNEQFF. The DNA for the CDR3 is TGCGCCAGCAGTCCCTGGGCCCCCGGGATCTACAATGAGCAGTTCTTC.

The chain combines TRBV6-5 with TRBJ2-2, with TRBD1 as a possible D gene (5 bases). Trimming left V 1 base short and J 3 bases short, with 9 bases between. There are 15 residues in the CDR3. Germline V gene sequence: CDR1 MNHEY, CDR2 SVGAGI. CDR3 bases: TGTGCCAGCAGTTACTTAGGACAACACACCGGGGAGCTGTTTTTT. Amino acids: CASSYLGQHTGELFF.

The rearrangement uses TRBV11-2 and TRBJ2-7; D is possibly TRBD2 (5 bases). CDR3 size: 12 residues. Trimming removed 4 bases at V and 3 bases at J, with 7 bases between. Germline V gene data show CDR1 as SGHAT and CDR2 as FQNNGV. The CDR3 reads CASSSGSYEQYV. The DNA for the CDR3 is TGTGCCAGCAGCTCGGGGAGCTACGAGCAGTACGTC.

CDR3 DNA: TGCGCCAGCAGCCAAGTATCAGGGGCTGCTTTCTTT. Translated: CASSQVSGAAFF. The chain carries TRBV4-1 and TRBJ1-1; possibly TRBD1 for D (6 bases). V shed 1 base and J shed 11 bases, with 11 bases lying between them. The CDR3 consists of 12 residues. CDR1 is MGHRA, CDR2 YSYEKL, per germline.

This clone came up a few times. The rearrangement uses TRBV19 and TRBJ1-3; D is uncertain. This CDR3 has 13 amino acids. Trimming cost V 5 bases and J 2 bases, with 7 bases left between them. CDR1 is LNHDA, CDR2 SQIVND, per germline (reference sequence). The CDR3 loop reads CASSWAAGNTIYF. CDR3 nucleotides: TGTGCCAGTAGTTGGGCAGCTGGAAACACCATATATTTT. The full variable domain, completed using reference TRBV19 and TRBJ1-3, is DGGITQSPKYLFRKEGQNVTLSCEQNLNHDAMYWYRQDPGQGLRLIYYSQIVNDFQKGDIAEGYSVSREKKESFPLTVTSAQKNPTAFYLCASSWAAGNTIYFGEGSWLTVV.

This clone was seen only once. The same CDR3 arises from other DNA sequences in this sample as well. This chain joins TRBV10-3 and TRBJ1-1; no reliable D call. Germline V gives CDR1 ENHRY, CDR2 SYGVKD. The CDR3 length is 14 residues. Trimming removed 4 bases at V and 0 bases at J, with 9 bases between. The CDR3 DNA reads TGTGCCATCAGTGGAGGCACTTTGAACACTGAAGCTTTCTTT. This sequence encodes CAISGGTLNTEAFF.

The chain employs TRBV11-3 and TRBJ1-1; 8 bases are shared with TRBD1. Unmatched junction bases numbered 7, after V lost 3 bases and J lost 4 bases. Germline CDR1 SGHNT, CDR2 YENEEA. This CDR3 has 15 amino acids. The DNA of the CDR3 is TGTGCCAGCAGCTTCGGGCAGGGGGCTGGCACTGAAGCTTTCTTT. Protein: CASSFGQGAGTEAFF.

This chain connects TRBV2 to TRBJ2-2; D possibly corresponds to TRBD1 (6 bases). Germline V lookup: CDR1 SNHLY, CDR2 FYNNEI. The CDR3 contains 15 residues. V dropped 7 bases and J dropped 0 bases, with 12 bases sitting between them. CDR3 residues: CASNPRTANTGELFF. In DNA, the CDR3 is TGTGCCAGCAACCCCCGGACAGCGAACACCGGGGAGCTGTTTTTT.